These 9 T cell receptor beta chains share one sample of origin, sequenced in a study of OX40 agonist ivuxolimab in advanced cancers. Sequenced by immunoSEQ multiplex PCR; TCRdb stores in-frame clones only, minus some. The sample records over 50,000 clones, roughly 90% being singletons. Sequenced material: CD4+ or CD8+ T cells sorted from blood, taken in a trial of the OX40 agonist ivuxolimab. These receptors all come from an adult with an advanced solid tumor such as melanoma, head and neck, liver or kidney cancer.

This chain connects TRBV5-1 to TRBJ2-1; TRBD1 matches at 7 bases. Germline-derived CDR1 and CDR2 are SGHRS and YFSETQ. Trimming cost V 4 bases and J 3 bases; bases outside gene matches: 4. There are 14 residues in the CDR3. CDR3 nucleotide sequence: TGCGCCAGCAGCCTGACAGGGCTCTACAATGAGCAGTTCTTC. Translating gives CASSLTGLYNEQFF.

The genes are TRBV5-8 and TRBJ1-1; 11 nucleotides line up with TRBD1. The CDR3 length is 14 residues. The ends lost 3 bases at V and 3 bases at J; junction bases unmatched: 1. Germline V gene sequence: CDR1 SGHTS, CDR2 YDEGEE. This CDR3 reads CASSWGQGDTEAFF. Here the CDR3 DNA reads TGTGCCAGCAGCTGGGGACAGGGGGACACTGAAGCTTTCTTT.

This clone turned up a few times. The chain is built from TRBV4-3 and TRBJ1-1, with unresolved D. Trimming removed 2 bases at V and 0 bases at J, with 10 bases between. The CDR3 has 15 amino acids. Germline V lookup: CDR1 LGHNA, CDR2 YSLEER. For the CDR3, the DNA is TGCGCCAGCAGCCAAAACAGAGAAATGAACACTGAAGCTTTCTTT. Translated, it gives CASSQNREMNTEAFF.

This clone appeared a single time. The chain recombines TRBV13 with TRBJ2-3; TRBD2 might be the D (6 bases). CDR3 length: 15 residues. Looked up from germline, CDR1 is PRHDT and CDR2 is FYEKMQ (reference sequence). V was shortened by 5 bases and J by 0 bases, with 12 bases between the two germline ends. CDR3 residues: CASSLGSFSTDTQYF. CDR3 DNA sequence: TGTGCCAGCAGCCTCGGGAGTTTTAGCACAGATACGCAGTATTTT.

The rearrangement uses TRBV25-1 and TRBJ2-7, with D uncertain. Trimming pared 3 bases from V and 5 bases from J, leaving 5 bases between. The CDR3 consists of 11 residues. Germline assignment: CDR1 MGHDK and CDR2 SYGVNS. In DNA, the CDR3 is TGTGCCAGCAGTGATTCCCACGAGCAGTACTTC. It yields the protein CASSDSHEQYF.

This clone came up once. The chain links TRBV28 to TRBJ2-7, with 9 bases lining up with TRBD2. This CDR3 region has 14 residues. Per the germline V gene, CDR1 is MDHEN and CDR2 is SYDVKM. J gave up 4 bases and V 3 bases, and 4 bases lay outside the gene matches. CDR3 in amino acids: CASSFGREGYEQYF. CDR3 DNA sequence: TGTGCCAGCAGTTTCGGGCGGGAGGGGTACGAGCAGTACTTC.

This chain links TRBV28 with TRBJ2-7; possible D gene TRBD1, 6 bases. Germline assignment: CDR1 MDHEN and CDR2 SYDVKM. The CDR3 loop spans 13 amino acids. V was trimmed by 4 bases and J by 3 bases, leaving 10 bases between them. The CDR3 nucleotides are TGTGCCAGCAGTTCAGGGGCCCGCTACGAGCAGTACTTC. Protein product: CASSSGARYEQYF. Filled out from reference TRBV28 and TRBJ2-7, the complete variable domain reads DVKVTQSSRYLVKRTGEKVFLECVQDMDHENMFWYRQDPGLGLRLIYFSYDVKMKEKGDIPEGYSVSREKKERFSLILESASTNQTSMYLCASSSGARYEQYFGPGTRLTVT.

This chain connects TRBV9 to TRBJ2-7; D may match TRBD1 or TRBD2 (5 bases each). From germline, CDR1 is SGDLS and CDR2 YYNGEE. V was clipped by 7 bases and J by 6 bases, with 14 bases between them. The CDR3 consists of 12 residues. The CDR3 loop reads CASSRGTGEQYF. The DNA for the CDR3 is TGTGCCAGCTCACGGGGCACAGGCGAGCAGTACTTC.

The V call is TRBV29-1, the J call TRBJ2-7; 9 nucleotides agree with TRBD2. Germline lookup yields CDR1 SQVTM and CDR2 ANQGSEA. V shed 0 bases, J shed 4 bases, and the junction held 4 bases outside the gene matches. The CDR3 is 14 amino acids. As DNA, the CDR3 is TGCAGCGTTGAAGAGCCTAGCGGGACTTACGAGCAGTACTTC. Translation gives CSVEEPSGTYEQYF.